A selection of T cell receptor beta chains follows, all from one sample in a study of blood T cell repertoires in COVID-19. Here immunoSEQ multiplex PCR was the method, and the copy in TCRdb shows in-frame clones only, minus some. Of around 140,000 clones in the sample, over 75% were seen once. The sample comprised peripheral blood. Receptor source: a human donor in a cohort sampled during active COVID-19. Each CDR3 is given with its conserved first and last residue. A D gene is named only where the DNA matches it firmly. Rows give clone size only sometimes, using once, few, many, or a class for an expanded clone.

TRBJ1-6	NA	TRBD1	TRBV2	TGTGCCAGCAGTCCCGACAGGGGAGAATCACCCCTCCACTTT	CASSPDRGESPLHF
TRBJ1-1	NA	NA	TRBV2	TGTGCCAGCAGTGGGGGGGGCGACACTGAAGCTTTCTTT	CASSGGGDTEAFF
TRBJ2-3	NA	TRBD1	TRBV9	TGTGCCAGCAGCGCGAGTAGACGGACAGGGCGCGGGGATACGCAGTATTTT	CASSASRRTGRGDTQYF
TRBJ1-2	NA	NA	TRBV19	TGTGCCAGTACCCAACAAGTAGGGGCTCATGGCTACACCTTC	CASTQQVGAHGYTF
TRBJ2-7	NA	NA	TRBV21-1	TGTGCCAGCACCCACAGGGGGCCTAAGGATGGGTACTTC	CASTHRGPKDGYF
TRBJ1-5	NA	TRBD1	TRBV7-3	TGTGCCAGCAGCTTTGACAGGGAGGCTAATTGGCCCCAGCATTTT	CASSFDREANWPQHF
TRBJ1-1	NA	TRBD1	TRBV24-1	TGTGCCACCAGTGATGGTGGGACAGGGGCCCGAGCTTTCTTT	CATSDGGTGARAFF
TRBJ2-1	NA	NA	TRBV5-1	TGCGCCAGCAGCTTGGCGACAGCCAACCTCTACAATGAGCAGTTCTTC	CASSLATANLYNEQFF
TRBJ1-2	once	NA	TRBV21-1	TGTGCCAGCAGCAAATCGGCTACGACAGGGATGGATGGCTACACCTTC	CASSKSATTGMDGYTF
TRBJ1-1	NA	NA	TRBV30	TGTGCCTGGAGTGTGGCCGTGAACACTGAAGCTTTCTTT	CAWSVAVNTEAFF
TRBJ1-4	NA	TRBD1	TRBV9	TGTGCCAGCAGCCCCGGGACAGCAACTAATGAAAAACTGTTTTTT	CASSPGTATNEKLFF
TRBJ1-5	NA	TRBD1	TRBV7-2	TGTGCCAGCAGCTCCGACAGGGGGGGGAATGAGCCCCAGCATTTT	CASSSDRGGNEPQHF
TRBJ1-1	NA	TRBD1	TRBV11-3	TGTGCCAGCAGCTTAGGACAGGGTGTTAACACTGAAGCTTTCTTT	CASSLGQGVNTEAFF